A selection of T cell receptor beta chains follows, all from one sample in a study of CD8+CD57+ T cells in acquired aplastic anemia. MiXCR, applied by TCRdb to the reads, yields one record per CDR3 protein. The sample consists of 310,000 or so distinct CDR3 sequences, around three fifths of them appearing once. The sample was sorted CD4+, CD8+, or CD8+CD57+ T cells (not recorded which) from PBMCs. These receptors were collected from a human donor with aplastic anemia. The CDR3 runs from the conserved cysteine through the conserved F or W. Fields, in order: V gene, J gene, D gene, clone size, CDR3 protein, CDR3 DNA. The D gene is left open where the match is weak. Only some rows state a clone size, as once, few, many or a class for expanded clones.

TRBV7-2	TRBJ1-6	TRBD1	few	CASSLRDSSYNSPLHF	TGTGCCAGCAGCTTAAGGGACAGCTCCTATAATTCACCCCTCCACTTT
TRBV7-2	TRBJ2-5	NA	NA	CASSYRGATQYF	TGTGCCAGCAGCTATAGGGGGGCGACCCAGTACTTC
TRBV5-1	TRBJ1-2	NA	NA	CASSLEGLADGYTF	TGCGCCAGCAGCTTGGAGGGGCTAGCGGACGGCTACACCTTC
TRBV6-5	TRBJ1-1	NA	many	CASSYFGGMNTEAFF	TGTGCCAGCAGTTACTTTGGGGGAATGAACACTGAAGCTTTCTTT
TRBV10-1	TRBJ2-3	NA	few	CASSVRGDTQYF	TGCGCCAGCAGTGTGCGGGGAGATACGCAGTATTTT
TRBV7-2	TRBJ2-5	NA	NA	CASSLGSQGRGETQYF	TGTGCCAGCAGCTTAGGTTCGCAGGGCCGGGGAGAGACCCAGTACTTC
TRBV9	TRBJ2-5	NA	NA	CASSVAGLETQYF	TGTGCCAGCAGCGTAGCGGGGTTGGAGACCCAGTACTTC
TRBV7-3	TRBJ1-1	TRBD1	NA	CASSLRRVTGGGTEAFF	TGTGCCAGCAGCTTAAGAAGGGTGACAGGGGGCGGAACTGAAGCTTTCTTT
TRBV6-5	TRBJ1-2	TRBD1	NA	CASSRGQGPGYTF	TGTGCCAGCAGCCGGGGACAGGGCCCCGGCTACACCTTC
TRBV10-3	TRBJ2-7	TRBD2	few	CAISDTSGRASGYEQYF	TGTGCCATCAGTGATACTAGCGGGAGGGCCTCGGGATACGAGCAGTACTTC
TRBV20-1	TRBJ1-5	NA	many	CSARSAIRGDGQPQHF	TGCAGTGCTAGATCCGCAATCAGGGGTGACGGTCAGCCCCAGCATTTT
TRBV5-1	TRBJ1-1	TRBD1	NA	CASSLGGQANTEAFF	TGCGCCAGCAGCTTGGGGGGACAGGCGAACACTGAAGCTTTCTTT
TRBV7-8	TRBJ2-7	TRBD2	NA	CASSLALLREGYF	TGTGCCAGCAGCTTAGCCCTCCTCCGGGAGGGGTACTTC
TRBV20-1	TRBJ2-7	TRBD2	few	CSAGKTSGGTTYEQYF	TGCAGTGCTGGGAAGACTAGCGGGGGAACCACCTACGAGCAGTACTTC
TRBV5-8	TRBJ2-5	NA	many	CASSLREWVPTGF	TGTGCCAGCAGCTTGAGGGAGTGGGTCCCGACCGGCTTC
TRBV20-1	TRBJ1-5	NA	once	CSATVYENQPQDF	TGCAGTGCGACGGTGTATGAGAATCAGCCCCAAGATTTT
TRBV11-2	TRBJ1-6	TRBD1	many	CASSPTGMNSPLHF	TGTGCCAGCAGCCCGACAGGGATGAATTCACCCCTCCACTTT
TRBV5-1	TRBJ1-3	NA	many	CASSLVPFAGNTIYF	TGCGCCAGCAGCTTGGTTCCTTTCGCTGGAAACACCATATATTTT
TRBV7-8	TRBJ1-2	TRBD1	many	CASSPRTGKNYGYTF	TGTGCCAGCAGCCCCCGGACAGGCAAGAACTATGGCTACACCTTC
TRBV6-5	TRBJ1-2	TRBD1	many	CASSQLFRDRVGYTF	TGTGCCAGCAGCCAACTCTTCCGGGACAGGGTTGGCTACACCTTC
TRBV11-2	TRBJ2-5	TRBD2	NA	CASSLDETSDETQYF	TGTGCCAGCAGCTTAGATGAGACTAGCGATGAGACCCAGTACTTC
TRBV14	TRBJ2-1	NA	NA	CASSQDGGGLFF	TGTGCCAGCAGCCAAGACGGGGGAGGACTGTTCTTC
TRBV25-1	TRBJ1-1	NA	NA	CASTGDPPGTEAFF	TGTGCCAGCACAGGGGATCCTCCGGGCACTGAAGCTTTCTTT
TRBV10-3	TRBJ1-1	NA	many	CAIRQGADTEAFF	TGTGCCATCAGGCAGGGCGCGGACACTGAAGCTTTCTTT
TRBV19	TRBJ1-2	NA	NA	CASTRTEGGYTF	TGTGCCAGTACGAGGACAGAGGGTGGCTACACCTTC
TRBV19	TRBJ2-1	NA	NA	CASTKRGIGSTDEQFF	TGTGCCAGTACTAAACGGGGAATAGGAAGTACGGATGAGCAGTTCTTC
TRBV19	TRBJ1-6	NA	NA	CASRTAKRGSPLHF	TGTGCCAGTAGGACCGCCAAGAGGGGTTCACCCCTCCACTTT
TRBV6-5	TRBJ2-7	TRBD1	many	CASSYSDRGHEQYF	TGTGCCAGCAGTTACTCCGACAGGGGCCACGAGCAGTACTTC